This TCR beta chain came from a study of blood T cell repertoires in COVID-19 (dated by TCRdb to about 2020). General notes on the study: Collaborator samples came from the United States, Italy and Spain and covered acute and convalescent phases of COVID-19. The material from the prospective study consisted of cDNA or gDNA derived from T cells, B-cell-depleted T cells, or PBMCs. Deeply sampled blood TCRbeta repertoires from subjects exposed to, actively infected with, or recovered from COVID-19 were included in the dataset. The repertoires were made available in a free public database intended to serve as a resource for research on the immune response to SARS-CoV-2. The samples were drawn from the first 160 participants of the ongoing ImmuneRACE study and from 1,254 subjects provided by 6 global collaborators. The sample metadata nearly always contained a de-identified subject ID, COVID-19 status, age in years and sex. HLA class I and class II types, where available, came from metadata supplied by the sample provider rather than from assay-based typing. The research as a whole found: The amount of clinical and demographic metadata varied by source and participant and was provided uncurated.

One collaborating source in Seattle enrolled patients while the patients were actively infected and followed the patients over time throughout the course of disease. Collaborating institutions collected whole blood in K2EDTA tubes following their own protocols. Collaborator samples were shipped for TCRbeta analysis as frozen whole blood, isolated PBMCs, or DNA extracted from either sample type. Comment on this clone: This receptor's antigen is unknown. No per-base quality is available; no much larger clone lies one base away.

TCRbeta CDR3 regions were amplified from genomic DNA by means of the immunoSEQ Assay, a bias-controlled multiplex PCR. Concerning the study's data processing: Nucleated cell counts per sample were estimated from amplification of reference gene primers within the assay. To quantify the absolute abundance of each unique TCRbeta CDR3 rearrangement, sequence reads were collapsed and filtered. For each sample, productive Simpson clonality was calculated as the square root of Simpson's diversity index over productive rearrangements. As stored in TCRdb, this immuneACCESS dataset retains in-frame rearrangements with V and J assigned. A fraction of the clones does not appear; measured against another copy, unresolved V genes explain less than half of the discrepancy, and the remainder lacks a known reason. From that table come the V and J calls and clone size; the DNA was used to work out D and trimming. Counted in this sample were some 370,000 clones; 80% to 90% of them appeared once. Together, the top ten hold roughly a tenth of the sample.

The CDR1 and CDR2 encoded by the germline V gene are SGDLS and YYNGEE. The CDR3, from cysteine to phenylalanine, totals 15 residues. Only the CDR3 part of the read is kept: 45 bases, read in frame from the first base. Clipping removes 3 bases from V and 1 base from J, with 3 as the unmatched junction base count. The chain was built from TRBV9 and TRBJ2-3; a stretch of 9 junction bases matches TRBD1. Sequencing was performed on peripheral blood. This TCR was recovered from a young woman with COVID-19, enrolled during active disease. The nucleotide sequence reads as follows: TGTGCCAGCAGCGGGAGGACAGGGGGCACAGATACGCAGTATTTT. The encoded protein is CASSGRTGGTDTQYF.